These 3 T cell receptor beta chains came from one sample sequenced in a study of CD8 T cells in ankylosing spondylitis. TCRdb redid the calling of the 5' RACE reads with MiXCR, one entry per CDR3 protein. The sample lists 85,000 to 100,000 distinct CDR3 sequences; about 8.5% were seen once. Sequencing input: blood, either unsorted or a sorted T cell fraction (not recorded which). The receptors here all came from a male donor with ankylosing spondylitis or in good health (not recorded which).

This clonotype occurred a few times. This may arise from a read error, as a much more abundant clone is one base away. The chain employs TRBV20-1 and TRBJ1-3; 7 bases are shared with TRBD1. Germline CDR1 DFQATT, CDR2 SNEGSKA (reference sequence). The CDR3 is 17 amino acids. Written as DNA, the CDR3 is TGCTGTGCCCCTAAACGGGACAGAGGGCTATCTGGAAACACCATATATTTT. It encodes CCAPKRDRGLSGNTIYF.

At least ten counts were recorded for this clonotype. The V gene is TRBV29-1, the J gene TRBJ1-1; D may be TRBD1 (6 bases). CDR3 length: 13 residues. V was trimmed by 7 bases and J by 3 bases, leaving 15 bases between them. Looked up from germline, CDR1 is SQVTM and CDR2 is ANQGSEA. The CDR3 nucleotides are TGCAGCGCTAAAGGGGGAACGCACACTGAAGCTTTCTTT. Amino acid sequence: CSAKGGTHTEAFF.

Many counts were recorded for this clonotype. The rearrangement joins TRBV29-1 to TRBJ2-1; TRBD2 is a possible D gene (5 bases). V was cut by 0 bases and J by 5 bases, with 17 bases left in between. Germline assignment: CDR1 SQVTM and CDR2 ANQGSEA. The CDR3 runs 16 residues. The CDR3: CSVEDPVRVLDNEQFF. CDR3 coding DNA: TGCAGCGTTGAAGACCCGGTGAGGGTCCTCGACAATGAGCAGTTCTTC.